This T cell receptor (beta chain) was recovered during a study of CD8 T cells in Susac syndrome. A quantity of about 0.45 to 1 ug RNA underwent reverse transcription using random hexamers. The authors amplified TCR beta CDR3 across 54 Vbeta and 13 Jbeta using immunoSEQ multiplex PCR. Each CDR3 protein is one row after TCRdb ran MiXCR on the immunoSEQ multiplex PCR reads. The profile shows approximately 200,000 distinct CDR3 sequences, around 93% of them singletons. Negative isolation was used for CD8+ and CD4+ T cells and FACS enrichment for TEMRA cells. The TCR was taken from a human donor with multiple sclerosis. Material: CD4+ T cells from PBMCs.

CDR3 region: CASSITGGNTGELFF. The CDR3 region has the DNA TGCGCCAGCAGCATAACAGGAGGGAACACCGGGGAGCTGTTTTTT. The chain has TRBV5-1 and TRBJ2-2; the D call may be TRBD1 or TRBD2 (5 bases each). V shed 4 bases and J shed 1 base, with 11 bases lying between them. Germline CDR1 SGHRS, CDR2 YFSETQ. The CDR3 extends over 15 amino acids.